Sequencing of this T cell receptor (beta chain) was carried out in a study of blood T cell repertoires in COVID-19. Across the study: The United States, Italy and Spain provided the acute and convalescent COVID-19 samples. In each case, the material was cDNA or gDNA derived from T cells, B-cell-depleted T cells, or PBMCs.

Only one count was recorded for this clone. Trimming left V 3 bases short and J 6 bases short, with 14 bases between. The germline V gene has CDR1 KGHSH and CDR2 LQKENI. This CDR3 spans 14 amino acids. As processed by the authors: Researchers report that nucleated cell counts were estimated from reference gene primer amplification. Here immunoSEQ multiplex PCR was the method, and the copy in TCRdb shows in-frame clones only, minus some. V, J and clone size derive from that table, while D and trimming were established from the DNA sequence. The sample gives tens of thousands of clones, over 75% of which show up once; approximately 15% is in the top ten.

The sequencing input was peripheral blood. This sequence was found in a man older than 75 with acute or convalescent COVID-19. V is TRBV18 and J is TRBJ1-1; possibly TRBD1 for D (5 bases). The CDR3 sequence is CASSPRSGGAEAFF. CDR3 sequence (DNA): TGTGCCAGCTCACCCCGATCGGGGGGGGCTGAAGCTTTCTTT.